This TCR beta chain came from a study of shared T cell receptors in the human thymus. Profiled with immunoSEQ multiplex PCR; TCRdb holds only in-frame clones, not every one. The sample holds 630,000 or so clones, more than 70% seen once. The same sample was also used in a study of human thymus T cells. That work contributes: Highly overlapping thymic repertoires in unrelated individuals were reported by related research.

The specimen sequenced was thymocytes. The sequence was obtained from a boy in the first two years of life with a congenital heart defect.

For the CDR3, the DNA is TGTGCCGGATCGGGGGGACAGGGGCGTTCGGATGAAAAACTGTTTTTT. Translation: CAGSGGQGRSDEKLFF. This chain connects TRBV5-4 to TRBJ1-4, with 10 bases fitting TRBD1. V shed 10 bases, J shed 6 bases, and the junction held 15 bases outside the gene matches. The CDR3 extends over 16 amino acids. CDR1 is SGHNT and CDR2 is YYREEE in the germline V gene (reference sequence).